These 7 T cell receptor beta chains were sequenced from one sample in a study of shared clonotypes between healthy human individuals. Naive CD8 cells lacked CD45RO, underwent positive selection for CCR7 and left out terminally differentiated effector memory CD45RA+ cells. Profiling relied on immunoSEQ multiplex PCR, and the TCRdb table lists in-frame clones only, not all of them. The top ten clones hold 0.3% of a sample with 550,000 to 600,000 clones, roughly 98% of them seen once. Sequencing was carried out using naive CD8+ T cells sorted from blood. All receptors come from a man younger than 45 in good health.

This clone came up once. The CDR3 DNA follows: TGCGCCAGCAGCCCACAGGGGGAATCCTACGAGCAGTACTTC. This gives the protein CASSPQGESYEQYF. The chain joins TRBV4-1 to TRBJ2-7; 8 positions agree with TRBD1. This CDR3 is 14 amino acids long. Germline CDR1 MGHRA, CDR2 YSYEKL. J lost 1 base, V lost 4 bases, and 3 bases had no gene match.

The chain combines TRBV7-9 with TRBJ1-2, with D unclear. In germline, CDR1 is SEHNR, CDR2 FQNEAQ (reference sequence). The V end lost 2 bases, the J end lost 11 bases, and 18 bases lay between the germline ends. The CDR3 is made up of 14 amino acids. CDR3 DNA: TGTGCCAGCAGCTTACTCACGTCGGACCCGGGGTACACCTTC. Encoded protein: CASSLLTSDPGYTF.

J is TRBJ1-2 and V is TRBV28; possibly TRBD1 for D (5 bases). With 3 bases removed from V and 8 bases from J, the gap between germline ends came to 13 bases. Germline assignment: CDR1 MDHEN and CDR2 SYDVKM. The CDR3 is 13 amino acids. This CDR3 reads CASSFAGLGGYTF. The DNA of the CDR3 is TGTGCCAGCAGTTTCGCAGGGCTTGGGGGCTACACCTTC.

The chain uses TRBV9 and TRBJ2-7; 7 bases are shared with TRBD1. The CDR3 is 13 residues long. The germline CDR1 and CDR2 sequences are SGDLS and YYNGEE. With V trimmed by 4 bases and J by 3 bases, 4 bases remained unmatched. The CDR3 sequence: CASSPRQGYEQYF. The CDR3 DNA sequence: TGTGCCAGCAGCCCGCGACAGGGCTACGAGCAGTACTTC.

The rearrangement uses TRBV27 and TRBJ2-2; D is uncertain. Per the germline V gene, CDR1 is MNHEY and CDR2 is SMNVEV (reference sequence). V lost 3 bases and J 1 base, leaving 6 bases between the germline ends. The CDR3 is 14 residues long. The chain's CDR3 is CASSFGKNTGELFF. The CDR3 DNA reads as TGTGCCAGCAGTTTTGGGAAGAACACCGGGGAGCTGTTTTTT.

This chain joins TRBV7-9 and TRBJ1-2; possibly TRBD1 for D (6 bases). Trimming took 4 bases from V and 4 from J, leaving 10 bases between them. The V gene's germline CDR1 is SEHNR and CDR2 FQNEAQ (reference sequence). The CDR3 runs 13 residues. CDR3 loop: CASSYGQPYGYTF. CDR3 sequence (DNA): TGTGCCAGCAGCTATGGACAGCCCTATGGCTACACCTTC. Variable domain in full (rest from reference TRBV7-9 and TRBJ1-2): DTGVSQNPRHKITKRGQNVTFRCDPISEHNRLYWYRQTLGQGPEFLTYFQNEAQLEKSRLLSDRFSAERPKGSFSTLEIQRTEQGDSAMYLCASSYGQPYGYTFGSGTRLTVV.

In DNA, the CDR3 is TGTGCCAGCAGCGCGAACGACGAGCAGTACTTC. Translated: CASSANDEQYF. The chain couples TRBV7-9 to TRBJ2-7, with no clear D. CDR3 length: 11 residues. Deletions cut 5 bases from V and 5 bases from J, with 7 bases between. Germline V gene lookup returns CDR1 SEHNR and CDR2 FQNEAQ (reference sequence).